This T cell receptor (beta chain) was obtained from a study of shared clonotypes between healthy human individuals. Study conclusions and caveats: Memory subsets had estimated richness that was generally smaller than that of naive subsets.

This clone was seen a handful of times. The antigen remains unidentified. The method was immunoSEQ multiplex PCR; TCRdb's version includes in-frame clones alone and lacks a portion of them. Here the sample spans approximately 1,000,000 clones, around 78% being singletons. The TCR sequence derives from a man between 18 and 29 years old in good health. Some clones in this sample may be carry-over from other donors' samples. Sequencing used memory CD4+ T cells from PBMCs. Regarding subset: CD45RA-negative fraction.

The CDR3 spells CASSILRSGGRETQYF. The CDR3 DNA is TGTGCCAGTAGTATACTAAGGAGTGGAGGGAGGGAGACCCAGTACTTC. V gene TRBV19 combines with J gene TRBJ2-5, with TRBD2 as a possible D gene (6 bases). V was shortened by 2 bases and J by 5 bases, with 18 bases between the two germline ends. The germline gives CDR1 LNHDA, CDR2 SQIVND (reference sequence). CDR3 length equals 16 residues.